One and the same sample provided the 21 T cell receptor beta chains below, sequenced in a study of CD8+ T cells in alopecia areata. Sequencing used cDNA as its template, made by extracting RNA and reverse transcribing it. TCRdb keeps only in-frame clones here, not all; method: immunoSEQ multiplex PCR. This sample yields about 180,000 clones, of which 58% are seen a single time; around 15% belongs to the top ten. Treatment noted: oral pan-JAK inhibitor, 5-10 mg twice daily. This specimen consisted of CD4+ T cells sorted from blood, obtained between weeks 55 and 65, from a patient treated with tofacitinib. Receptor source: a human donor with alopecia areata.

The chain uses TRBV6-5 and TRBJ1-2; 9 nucleotides line up with TRBD1. After removal of 0 bases from V and 6 bases from J, the junction contained 5 bases not matched to a gene. Per the germline V gene, CDR1 is MNHEY and CDR2 is SVGAGI. There are 15 residues in the CDR3. DNA of the CDR3: TGTGCCAGCAGTTACTCGGGACAGGGTCGTCATGGCTACACCTTC. This translates into CASSYSGQGRHGYTF.

The chain recombines TRBV10-3 with TRBJ2-3, with 8 bases lining up with TRBD2. Germline V gene sequence: CDR1 ENHRY, CDR2 SYGVKD. This CDR3 has 17 amino acids. The junction had 9 bases not matched to a gene; V was cut back by 2 bases and J by 2 bases. DNA of the CDR3: TGTGCCATCAGTGAGAAGGGAAGCGGGGGCCCCACAGATACGCAGTATTTT. Translating it yields CAISEKGSGGPTDTQYF.

The chain employs TRBV5-4 and TRBJ2-2; TRBD2 matches 12 bases. Germline assignment: CDR1 SGHNT and CDR2 YYREEE (reference sequence). The CDR3 contains 16 residues. The J segment lost 4 bases and the V segment lost 5 bases, leaving 6 bases of the junction unmatched. The CDR3: CASSPPGLAGTGELFF. CDR3 in DNA: TGTGCCAGCAGTCCCCCGGGACTAGCGGGCACCGGGGAGCTGTTTTTT.

CDR3 sequence (DNA): TGCGCCAGCAGCCCCAGGGCCGGGACAGGGACCTACGAGCAGTACTTC. Translation: CASSPRAGTGTYEQYF. The V call is TRBV5-1, the J call TRBJ2-7; 9 nucleotides line up with TRBD1. CDR1 and CDR2 from the germline V gene are SGHRS and YFSETQ. Trimming took 4 bases from V and 2 from J; bases not matched to a gene: 10. This CDR3 contains 16 residues.

This clone is a singleton in its sample. The chain couples TRBV9 to TRBJ1-5; D is undetermined. CDR1 is SGDLS and CDR2 is YYNGEE in the germline V gene. The CDR3 length is 14 residues. The ends were cut back, 0 bases at V and 7 bases at J, with 11 bases in the middle. CDR3 in DNA: TGTGCCAGCAGCGTAGTTGGGAGGGAGCAGCCCCAGCATTTT. Translating it yields CASSVVGREQPQHF.

This clone was counted between two and nine times. The rearrangement joins TRBV30 to TRBJ2-2; D tentatively fits TRBD1 or TRBD2 (6 bases each). This CDR3 contains 14 residues. From germline, CDR1 is GTSNPN and CDR2 SVGIG (reference sequence). Trimming removed 2 bases from V and 4 bases from J, with 11 bases in between. DNA of the CDR3: TGTGCCTGGAGTTCAGGAGGGGGCACCGGGGAGCTGTTTTTT. As protein: CAWSSGGGTGELFF.

The V and J genes are TRBV7-8 and TRBJ2-1; D gene ambiguous. V lost 1 base and J 5 bases, leaving 6 bases between the germline ends. The germline gives CDR1 SGHVS, CDR2 FQNEAQ. The CDR3 consists of 13 residues. CDR3 DNA: TGTGCCAGCAGCTTAGACAGAAACAATGAGCAGTTCTTC. Protein product: CASSLDRNNEQFF.

This chain joins TRBV27 and TRBJ1-2, with a weak D call TRBD1 (6 bases). Germline V gene data show CDR1 as MNHEY and CDR2 as SMNVEV (reference sequence). The CDR3 runs 15 residues. Trimming removed 5 bases from V and 0 bases from J, with 13 bases in between. The CDR3 DNA sequence: TGTGCCAGCAGTGGAGGGGGGTTCCCTAACTATGGCTACACCTTC. Translating it yields CASSGGGFPNYGYTF.

This clone was observed a handful of times. The chain couples TRBV15 to TRBJ2-3; unclear D gene. CDR3 length: 13 amino acids. Trimming stripped 3 bases from V and 1 base from J, with 5 bases between. Per germline, CDR1 LNHNV and CDR2 YYDKDF (reference sequence). CDR3 nucleotides: TGTGCCACCAGCAGGGACCGCACAGATACGCAGTATTTT. It codes for CATSRDRTDTQYF.

The chain employs TRBV29-1 and TRBJ1-3; D unresolved. Germline V gene data show CDR1 as SQVTM and CDR2 as ANQGSEA. The CDR3 runs 14 residues. V was clipped by 4 bases and J by 0 bases, with 10 bases between them. The chain's CDR3 is CSVAQESSGNTIYF. The DNA of the CDR3 is TGCAGCGTTGCGCAGGAGAGCTCTGGAAACACCATATATTTT.

This clone has just a few counts. The V call is TRBV6-5, the J call TRBJ1-5, with D tentatively TRBD1 (6 bases). Germline V gene lookup returns CDR1 MNHEY and CDR2 SVGAGI. V gave up 6 bases and J gave up 0 bases, with 12 bases separating them. CDR3 length: 15 residues. Here the CDR3 DNA reads TGTGCCAGCAGGGAACAGGGTGGTAGCAATCAGCCCCAGCATTTT. The encoded protein is CASREQGGSNQPQHF.

This clone has more than one count but fewer than ten. The chain uses TRBV5-4 and TRBJ2-6, with 12 bases aligning to TRBD1. The V segment lost 5 bases and the J segment 4 bases; nucleotides outside the gene matches: 7. Germline-derived CDR1 and CDR2 are SGHNT and YYREEE (reference sequence). CDR3 length equals 17 residues. CDR3 bases: TGTGCCAGCAGGCCGGGACAGGGGGCGCTAGGGGCCAACGTCCTGACTTTC. It codes for CASRPGQGALGANVLTF.

The chain has TRBV7-3 and TRBJ2-3, with 7 nucleotides matching TRBD1. V trimming: 2 bases; J trimming: 10 bases; junction bases outside the gene matches: 9. This CDR3 contains 14 residues. Germline V gene lookup returns CDR1 SGHTA and CDR2 FQGTGA. CDR3 loop: CASSLVRAQGAQYF. The CDR3 bases are TGTGCCAGCAGCTTAGTAAGAGCCCAGGGGGCGCAGTATTTT.

The chain is built from TRBV30 and TRBJ1-3, with D unclear. The CDR3 sequence is 14 residues long. Germline V gene sequence: CDR1 GTSNPN, CDR2 SVGIG (reference sequence). Trimming left V 0 bases short and J 4 bases short, with 10 bases between. As DNA, the CDR3 is TGTGCCTGGAGTGTCATGGGGTTGGGAAACACCATATATTTT. Protein product: CAWSVMGLGNTIYF.

This clone turned up a few times. This chain uses TRBV6-1 with TRBJ2-5; no definite D call. Germline V gene sequence: CDR1 MNHNS, CDR2 SASEGT. The CDR3 sequence is 13 residues long. V lost 5 bases and J lost 2, with 9 bases in between. DNA of the CDR3: TGTGCCAGCAGTTCCCGACGGCAAGAGACCCAGTACTTC. This translates into CASSSRRQETQYF.

This clone was seen a few times. The V and J genes are TRBV30 and TRBJ2-3; D unresolved. Germline CDR1 GTSNPN, CDR2 SVGIG (reference sequence). Trimming stripped 0 bases from V and 6 bases from J, with 7 bases between. This CDR3 comprises 12 residues. The CDR3, as DNA: TGTGCCTGGAGTGTACAAACGGATACGCAGTATTTT. This encodes CAWSVQTDTQYF.

In nucleotides, the CDR3 is TGTGCCAGCAGCCCCTCCTTGGACTCCTACGAGCAGTACTTC. Protein sequence: CASSPSLDSYEQYF. V is TRBV7-3 and J is TRBJ2-7, with D uncertain. V lost 5 bases and J 0 bases, leaving 11 bases between the germline ends. The CDR3 sequence is 14 residues long. Germline CDR1 and CDR2: SGHTA and FQGTGA.

Concerning this clone: Other DNA sequences of this sample code for an identical CDR3. This chain joins TRBV5-1 and TRBJ2-2; TRBD1 might be the D (6 bases). The length of the CDR3 is 15 residues. The germline gives CDR1 SGHRS, CDR2 YFSETQ. Trimming cost V 0 bases and J 2 bases, with 8 bases left between them. CDR3 region: CASSLGTANTGELFF. DNA for the CDR3: TGCGCCAGCAGCTTGGGGACAGCTAACACCGGGGAGCTGTTTTTT.

The chain links TRBV7-6 to TRBJ1-1, with D maybe TRBD1 (6 bases). Germline V gene data show CDR1 as SGHVS and CDR2 as FNYEAQ. This CDR3 is built from 14 residues. Trimming took 5 bases from V and 5 from J, leaving 15 bases between them. The CDR3 loop reads CASSATGQGTEAFF. DNA of the CDR3: TGTGCCAGCAGCGCGACGGGTCAGGGGACTGAAGCTTTCTTT.

The V call is TRBV30, the J call TRBJ2-3, with 7 bases aligning to TRBD2. The CDR3 is 16 residues long. The V and J ends lost 0 bases and 0 bases, in that order; junction bases with no gene match: 6. Looked up from germline, CDR1 is GTSNPN and CDR2 is SVGIG (reference sequence). CDR3 in DNA: TGTGCCTGGAGTGTAGCAGCGGGGTATAGCACAGATACGCAGTATTTT. Protein product: CAWSVAAGYSTDTQYF.

The chain employs TRBV7-3 and TRBJ2-1; 13 bases are a match to TRBD2. Germline lookup yields CDR1 SGHTA and CDR2 FQGTGA. The CDR3 runs 15 residues. With V trimmed by 6 bases and J by 5 bases, 4 bases remained unmatched. The chain's CDR3 is CASSSTSGGHNEQFF. CDR3 nucleotide sequence: TGTGCCAGCAGTTCGACTAGCGGGGGGCACAATGAGCAGTTCTTC. The full variable domain, rest sourced from reference TRBV7-3 and TRBJ2-1, is GAGVSQTPSNKVTEKGKYVELRCDPISGHTALYWYRQSLGQGPEFLIYFQGTGAADDSGLPNDRFFAVRPEGSVSTLKIQRTERGDSAVYLCASSSTSGGHNEQFFGPGTRLTVL.